This T cell receptor beta chain was recorded in a study of shared T cell receptors in the human thymus. CDR1 and CDR2 from the germline V gene are LNHNV and YYDKDF (reference sequence). Germline trimming cut 0 bases from V and 7 bases from J; bases unmatched to any gene: 6. The CDR3 contains 14 residues. Sequenced by immunoSEQ multiplex PCR; TCRdb stores in-frame clones only, minus some. Of 600,000 to 900,000 clones in the sample, approximately 83% were seen once. The sample was also reused in another study, on human thymus T cells. From that second work: During corrective heart surgery, resections were taken, and the thymus tissue came from them. Reports from related research described highly overlapping thymic repertoires among unrelated individuals.

The rearrangement joins TRBV15 to TRBJ2-7; 7 nucleotides agree with TRBD1. This TCR was recovered from a girl in the first two years of life with a congenital heart defect. Sequencing was done on a sample of thymocytes. The CDR3 reads CATSRERGQGEQYF. The CDR3 DNA follows: TGTGCCACCAGCAGAGAAAGGGGGCAGGGGGAGCAGTACTTC.